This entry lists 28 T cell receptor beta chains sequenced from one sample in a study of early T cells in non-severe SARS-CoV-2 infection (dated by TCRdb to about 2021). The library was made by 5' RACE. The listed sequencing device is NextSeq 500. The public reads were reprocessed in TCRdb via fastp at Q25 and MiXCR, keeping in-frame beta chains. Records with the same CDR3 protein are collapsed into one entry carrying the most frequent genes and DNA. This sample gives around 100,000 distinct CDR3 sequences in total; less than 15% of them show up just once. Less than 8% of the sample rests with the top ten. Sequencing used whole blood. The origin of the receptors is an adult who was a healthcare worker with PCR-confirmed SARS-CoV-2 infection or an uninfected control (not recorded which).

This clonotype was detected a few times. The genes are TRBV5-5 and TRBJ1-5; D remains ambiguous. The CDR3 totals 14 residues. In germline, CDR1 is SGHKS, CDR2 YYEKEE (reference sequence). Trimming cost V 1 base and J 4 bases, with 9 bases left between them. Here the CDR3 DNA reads TGTGCCAGCAGCTTGTTTACCGGGAATCAGCCCCAGCATTTT. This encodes CASSLFTGNQPQHF.

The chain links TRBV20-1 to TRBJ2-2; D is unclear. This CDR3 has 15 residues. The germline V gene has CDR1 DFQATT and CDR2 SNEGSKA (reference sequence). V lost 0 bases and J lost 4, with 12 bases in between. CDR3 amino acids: CSARDGVLGTGELFF. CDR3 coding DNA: TGCAGTGCTAGAGATGGAGTTTTGGGCACCGGGGAGCTGTTTTTT.

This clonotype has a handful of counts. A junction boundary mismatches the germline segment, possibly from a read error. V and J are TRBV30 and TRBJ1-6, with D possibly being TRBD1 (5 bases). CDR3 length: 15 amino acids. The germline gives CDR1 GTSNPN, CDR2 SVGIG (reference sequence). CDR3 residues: CAWSVGQGGYSPLPF. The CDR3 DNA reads TGTGCCTGGAGTGTTGGGCAGGGTGGCTACTCACCCCTCCCTTTT. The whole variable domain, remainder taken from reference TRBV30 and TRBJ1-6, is SQTIHQWPATLVQPVGSPLSLECTVEGTSNPNLYWYRQAAGRGLQLLFYSVGIGQISSEVPQNLSASRPQDRQFILSSKKLLLSDSGFYLCAWSVGQGGYSPLPFGNGTRLTVT.

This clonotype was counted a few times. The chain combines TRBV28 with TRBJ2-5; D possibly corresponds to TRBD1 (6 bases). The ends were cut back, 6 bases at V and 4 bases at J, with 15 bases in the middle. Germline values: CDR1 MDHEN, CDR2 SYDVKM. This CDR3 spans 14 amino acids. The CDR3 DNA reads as TGTGCCAGCAGCCCGTTCGACAGGCTAGAGACCCAGTACTTC. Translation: CASSPFDRLETQYF.

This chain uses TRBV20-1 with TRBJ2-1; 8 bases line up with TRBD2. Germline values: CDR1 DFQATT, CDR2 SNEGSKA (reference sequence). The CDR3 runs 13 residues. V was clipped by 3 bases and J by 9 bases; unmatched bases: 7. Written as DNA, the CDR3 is TGCAGTGCTAGGGAGCGGGAGCTGGGTGAGCAGTTCTTC. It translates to CSARERELGEQFF.

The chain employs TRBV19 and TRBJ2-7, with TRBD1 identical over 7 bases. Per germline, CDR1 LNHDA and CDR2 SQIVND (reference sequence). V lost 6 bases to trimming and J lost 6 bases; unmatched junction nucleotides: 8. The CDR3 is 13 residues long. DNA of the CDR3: TGTGCCAGTAGACAGGGGTTTATGAGCGAGCAGTACTTC. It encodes CASRQGFMSEQYF.

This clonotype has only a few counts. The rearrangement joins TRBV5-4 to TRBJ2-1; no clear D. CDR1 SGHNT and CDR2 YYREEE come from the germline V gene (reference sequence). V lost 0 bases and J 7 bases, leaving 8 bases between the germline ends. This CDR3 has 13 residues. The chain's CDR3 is CASSLGVQNEQFF. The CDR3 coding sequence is TGTGCCAGCAGCTTGGGGGTACAGAATGAGCAGTTCTTC.

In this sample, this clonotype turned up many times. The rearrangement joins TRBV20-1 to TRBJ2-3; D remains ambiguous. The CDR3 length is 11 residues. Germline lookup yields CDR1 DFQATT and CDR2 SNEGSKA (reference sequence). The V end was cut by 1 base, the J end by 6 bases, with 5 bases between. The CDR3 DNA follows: TGCAGTGCTAGAGGGTGGGATACGCAGTATTTT. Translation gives CSARGWDTQYF.

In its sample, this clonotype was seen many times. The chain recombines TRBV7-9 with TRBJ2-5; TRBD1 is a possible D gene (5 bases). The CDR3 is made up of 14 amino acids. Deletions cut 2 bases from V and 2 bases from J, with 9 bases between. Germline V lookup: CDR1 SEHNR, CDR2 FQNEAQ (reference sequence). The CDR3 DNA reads TGTGCCAGCAGCTTAAACAGGAAGCAAGAGACCCAGTACTTC. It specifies CASSLNRKQETQYF.

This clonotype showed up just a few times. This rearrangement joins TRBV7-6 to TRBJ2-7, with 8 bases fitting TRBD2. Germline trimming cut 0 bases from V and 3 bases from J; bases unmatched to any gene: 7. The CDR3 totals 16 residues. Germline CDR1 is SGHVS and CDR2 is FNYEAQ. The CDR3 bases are TGTGCCAGCAGCTTAGCTCCGAGCGGGAGTATCTACGAGCAGTACTTC. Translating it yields CASSLAPSGSIYEQYF.

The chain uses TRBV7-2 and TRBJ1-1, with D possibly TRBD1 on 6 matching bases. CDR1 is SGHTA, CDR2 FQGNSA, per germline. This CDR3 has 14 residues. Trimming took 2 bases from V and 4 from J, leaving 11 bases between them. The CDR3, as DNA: TGTGCCAGCAGCTTATTCGGGGGCGCCACTGAAGCTTTCTTT. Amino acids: CASSLFGGATEAFF. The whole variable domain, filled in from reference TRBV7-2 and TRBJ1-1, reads GAGVSQSPSNKVTEKGKDVELRCDPISGHTALYWYRQSLGQGLEFLIYFQGNSAPDKSGLPSDRFSAERTGGSVSTLTIQRTQQEDSAVYLCASSLFGGATEAFFGQGTRLTVV.

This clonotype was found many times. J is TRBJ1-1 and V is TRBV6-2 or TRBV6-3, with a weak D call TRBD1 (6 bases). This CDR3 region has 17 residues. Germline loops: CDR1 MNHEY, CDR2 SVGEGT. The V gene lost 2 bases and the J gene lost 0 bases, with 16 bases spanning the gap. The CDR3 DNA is TGTGCCAGCAGTTACGATCGGTGGGGGGCCATGAACACTGAAGCTTTCTTT. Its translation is CASSYDRWGAMNTEAFF.

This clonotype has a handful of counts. CDR3 in DNA: TGTGCCAGCAGCTTCCTGGGGACAAACACCGGGGAGCTGTTTTTT. It codes for CASSFLGTNTGELFF. The V gene is TRBV7-6, the J gene TRBJ2-2; TRBD1 is a possible D gene (6 bases). The germline gives CDR1 SGHVS, CDR2 FNYEAQ. This CDR3 is 15 amino acids long. V shed 3 bases and J shed 2 bases, with 10 bases lying between them.

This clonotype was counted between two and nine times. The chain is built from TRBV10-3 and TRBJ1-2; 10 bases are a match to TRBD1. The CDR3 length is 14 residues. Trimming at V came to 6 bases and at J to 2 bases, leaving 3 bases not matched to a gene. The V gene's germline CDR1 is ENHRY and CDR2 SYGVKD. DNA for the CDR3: TGTGCCATCAGCGACAGGGGGCAGAACTATGGCTACACCTTC. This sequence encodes CAISDRGQNYGYTF.

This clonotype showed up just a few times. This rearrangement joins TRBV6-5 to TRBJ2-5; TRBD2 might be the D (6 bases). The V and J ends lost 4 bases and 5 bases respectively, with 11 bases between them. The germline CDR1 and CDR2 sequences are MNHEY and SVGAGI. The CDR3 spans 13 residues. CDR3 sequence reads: CASSSTGEETQYF. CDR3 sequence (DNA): TGTGCCAGCAGTTCCACGGGAGAGGAGACCCAGTACTTC.

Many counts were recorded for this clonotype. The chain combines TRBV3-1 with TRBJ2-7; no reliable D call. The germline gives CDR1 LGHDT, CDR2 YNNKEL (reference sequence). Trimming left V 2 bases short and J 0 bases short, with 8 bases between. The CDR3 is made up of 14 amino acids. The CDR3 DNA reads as TGTGCCAGCAGCCAAACCCTTAGCTCCTACGAGCAGTACTTC. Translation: CASSQTLSSYEQYF.

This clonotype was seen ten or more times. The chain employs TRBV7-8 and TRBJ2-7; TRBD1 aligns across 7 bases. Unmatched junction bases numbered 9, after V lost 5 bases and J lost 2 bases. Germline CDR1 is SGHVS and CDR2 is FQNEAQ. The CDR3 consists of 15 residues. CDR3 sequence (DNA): TGTGCCAGCAGCCCAACGGGACAGATCACCTACGAGCAGTACTTC. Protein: CASSPTGQITYEQYF.

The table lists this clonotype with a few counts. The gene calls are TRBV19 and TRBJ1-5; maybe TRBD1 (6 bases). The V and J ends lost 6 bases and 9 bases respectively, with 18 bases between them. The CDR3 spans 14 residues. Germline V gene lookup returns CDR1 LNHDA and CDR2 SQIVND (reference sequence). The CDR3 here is CASSQLQGAAPQHF. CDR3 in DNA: TGTGCCAGTAGCCAATTACAGGGAGCGGCGCCCCAGCATTTT.

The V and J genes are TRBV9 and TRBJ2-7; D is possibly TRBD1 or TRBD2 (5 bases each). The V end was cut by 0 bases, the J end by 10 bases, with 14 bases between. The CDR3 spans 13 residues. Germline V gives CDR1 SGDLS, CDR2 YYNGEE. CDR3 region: CASSVGWGGQQYF. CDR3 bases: TGTGCCAGCAGCGTAGGATGGGGCGGGCAACAGTACTTC. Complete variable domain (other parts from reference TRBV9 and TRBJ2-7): DSGVTQTPKHLITATGQRVTLRCSPRSGDLSVYWYQQSLDQGLQFLIQYYNGEERAKGNILERFSAQQFPDLHSELNLSSLELGDSALYFCASSVGWGGQQYFGPGTRLTVT.

The CDR3 bases are TGTGCCAGCACCACGTCCCCGACAGCGAACACCGGGGAGCTGTTTTTT. This encodes CASTTSPTANTGELFF. V and J are TRBV2 and TRBJ2-2; D is possibly TRBD1 (5 bases). V lost 7 bases to trimming and J lost 0 bases, with 15 bases between them. The CDR3 totals 16 residues. Germline-derived CDR1 and CDR2 are SNHLY and FYNNEI.

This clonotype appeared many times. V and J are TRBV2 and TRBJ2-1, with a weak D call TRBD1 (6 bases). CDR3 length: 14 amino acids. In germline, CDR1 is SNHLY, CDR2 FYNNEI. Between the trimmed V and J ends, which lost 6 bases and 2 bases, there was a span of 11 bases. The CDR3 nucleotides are TGTGCCAGCAGGAGTGGGGACACCTACAATGAGCAGTTCTTC. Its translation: CASRSGDTYNEQFF. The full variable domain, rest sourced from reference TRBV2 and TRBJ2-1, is EPEVTQTPSHQVTQMGQEVILRCVPISNHLYFYWYRQILGQKVEFLVSFYNNEISEKSEIFDDQFSVERPDGSNFTLKIRSTKLEDSAMYFCASRSGDTYNEQFFGPGTRLTVL.

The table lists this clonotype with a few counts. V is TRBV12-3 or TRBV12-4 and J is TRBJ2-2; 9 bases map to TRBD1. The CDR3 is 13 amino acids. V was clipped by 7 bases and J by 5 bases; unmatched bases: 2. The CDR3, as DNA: TGTGCCAGCAAGACAGGGGGGACCGGGGAGCTGTTTTTT. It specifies CASKTGGTGELFF.

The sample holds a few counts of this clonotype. CDR3 nucleotide sequence: TGTGCCATCAGCGGGGACAGAGACGCCTACGAGCAGTACTTC. Its translation: CAISGDRDAYEQYF. This chain uses TRBV10-3 with TRBJ2-7; 7 nucleotides align to TRBD1. There are 14 residues in the CDR3. Per the germline V gene, CDR1 is ENHRY and CDR2 is SYGVKD. With V trimmed by 6 bases and J by 2 bases, 7 bases remained unmatched.

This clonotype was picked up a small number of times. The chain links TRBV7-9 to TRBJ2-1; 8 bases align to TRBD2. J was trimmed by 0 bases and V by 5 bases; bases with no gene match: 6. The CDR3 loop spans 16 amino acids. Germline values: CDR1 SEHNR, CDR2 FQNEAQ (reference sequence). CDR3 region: CASSTLAGPSYNEQFF. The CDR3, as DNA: TGTGCCAGCAGCACGCTAGCGGGTCCCTCCTACAATGAGCAGTTCTTC. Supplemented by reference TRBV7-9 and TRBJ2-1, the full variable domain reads DTGVSQNPRHKITKRGQNVTFRCDPISEHNRLYWYRQTLGQGPEFLTYFQNEAQLEKSRLLSDRFSAERPKGSFSTLEIQRTEQGDSAMYLCASSTLAGPSYNEQFFGPGTRLTVL.

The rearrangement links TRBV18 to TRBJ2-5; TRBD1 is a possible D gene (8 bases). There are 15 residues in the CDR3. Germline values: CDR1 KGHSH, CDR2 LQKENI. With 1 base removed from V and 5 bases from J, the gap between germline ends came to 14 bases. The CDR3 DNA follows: TGTGCCAGCTCACCACGAACAGGGGGGGAGGAGACCCAGTACTTC. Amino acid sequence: CASSPRTGGEETQYF.

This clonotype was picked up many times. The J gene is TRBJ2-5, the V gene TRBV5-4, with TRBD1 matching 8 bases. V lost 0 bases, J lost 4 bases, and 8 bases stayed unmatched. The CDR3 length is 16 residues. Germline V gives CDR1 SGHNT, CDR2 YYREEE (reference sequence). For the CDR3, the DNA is TGTGCCAGCAGCTTGGTACAGGGGGATTTGGGAGAGACCCAGTACTTC. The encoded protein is CASSLVQGDLGETQYF. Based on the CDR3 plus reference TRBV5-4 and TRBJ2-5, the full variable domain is ETGVTQSPTHLIKTRGQQVTLRCSSQSGHNTVSWYQQALGQGPQFIFQYYREEENGRGNFPPRFSGLQFPNYSSELNVNALELDDSALYLCASSLVQGDLGETQYFGPGTRLLVL.

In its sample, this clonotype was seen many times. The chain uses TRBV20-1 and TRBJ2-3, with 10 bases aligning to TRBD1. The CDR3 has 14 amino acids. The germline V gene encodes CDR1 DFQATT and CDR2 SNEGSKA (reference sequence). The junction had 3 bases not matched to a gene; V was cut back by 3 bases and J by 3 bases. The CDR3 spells CSASGQGVTDTQYF. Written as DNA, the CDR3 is TGCAGTGCTAGTGGACAGGGGGTAACAGATACGCAGTATTTT.

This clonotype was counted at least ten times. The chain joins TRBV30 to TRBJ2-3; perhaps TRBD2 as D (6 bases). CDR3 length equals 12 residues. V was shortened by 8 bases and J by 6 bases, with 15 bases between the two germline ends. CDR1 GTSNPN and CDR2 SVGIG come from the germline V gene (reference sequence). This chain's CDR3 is CAGKSLADTQYF. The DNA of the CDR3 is TGTGCCGGAAAAAGCCTAGCGGATACGCAGTATTTT.